This record covers a single TCR beta chain. Its matching antigen is unknown. This sample stems from a study of OX40 agonist ivuxolimab in advanced cancers. Study observations and caveats: Clonal expansion by week 6 occurred in CD4+ and CD8+ blood T cells (at 0.1 to 3.0 mg/kg).

TCRdb keeps only in-frame clones here, not all; method: immunoSEQ multiplex PCR. The sample includes 55,000 to 75,000 clones, around 82% of them seen just once. This clonotype was sampled from an adult with an advanced solid tumor such as melanoma, head and neck, liver or kidney cancer. Sequencing was performed on CD4+ or CD8+ T cells sorted from blood, taken in a trial of the OX40 agonist ivuxolimab.

CDR3 residues: CASSQKTGIYGYTF. The DNA of the CDR3 is TGTGCCAGCAGCCAAAAGACAGGGATCTATGGCTACACCTTC. The chain joins TRBV5-4 to TRBJ1-2, with 7 bases that match TRBD1. Per the germline V gene, CDR1 is SGHNT and CDR2 is YYREEE (reference sequence). The CDR3 has 14 residues. Trimming took 4 bases from V and 4 from J; bases not matched to a gene: 7.